A single sample is the source of the 9 T cell receptor beta chains below, sequenced in a study of cytomegalovirus exposure and HLA in healthy donors (dated by TCRdb to the late 2010s). The method was the immunoSEQ multiplex PCR assay. For the multiplex PCR, a mixture combining 60 forward primers for TCR Vbeta segments and 13 reverse primers for TCR Jbeta segments was used. TCRdb's version of the immuneACCESS table is confined to in-frame rearrangements and falls short of the full clone set. An unresolved V gene accounts for under half of the shortfall where checked; the remainder is of unknown origin. Present in this sample are approximately 200,000 clones, roughly four fifths of which were seen just once. Of the sample, about 1.9% falls within the top ten clones. Sequencing used PBMCs. The receptors here all came from a man aged 25 to 40 in good health and CMV-seronegative.

CDR3 DNA: TGTGCCAGCAGCAATCAGGTTAGCTCCTACGAGCAGTACTTC. It is translated as CASSNQVSSYEQYF. The rearrangement links TRBV7-9 to TRBJ2-7; D unresolved. With 5 bases removed from V and 0 bases from J, the gap between germline ends came to 11 bases. The CDR3 spans 14 residues. Germline lookup yields CDR1 SEHNR and CDR2 FQNEAQ (reference sequence).

This clone has only a few counts. The chain recombines TRBV11-3 with TRBJ2-3; D perhaps matches TRBD2 (5 bases). The CDR3 consists of 13 residues. Germline CDR1 and CDR2: SGHNT and YENEEA. V was pared by 5 bases and J by 10 bases, with 16 bases between. The CDR3 DNA sequence: TGTGCCAGCAGCACAGACCCGACTAATCCGCAGTATTTT. As protein: CASSTDPTNPQYF.

Judged by abundance, this clone is medium-sized. The same CDR3 is also encoded by other DNA sequences in this sample. V and J are TRBV5-1 and TRBJ2-7; no clear D gene. The V and J ends lost 4 bases and 0 bases respectively, with 11 bases between them. CDR1 is SGHRS, CDR2 YFSETQ, per germline. This CDR3 is built from 14 residues. The CDR3 sequence is CASSPDSASYEQYF. The CDR3 region has the DNA TGCGCCAGCAGCCCAGACTCCGCCTCCTACGAGCAGTACTTC.

V gene TRBV18 combines with J gene TRBJ2-5; a weak D match, TRBD1 (6 bases). The CDR3 length is 16 residues. Deletions cut 2 bases from V and 5 bases from J, with 18 bases between. Germline V gives CDR1 KGHSH, CDR2 LQKENI. The DNA for the CDR3 is TGTGCCAGCTCACCAGTGGTGTCAGGGACAAGTGAGACCCAGTACTTC. Amino acid sequence: CASSPVVSGTSETQYF.

V usage is TRBV5-6 and J usage is TRBJ2-4; 9 nucleotides line up with TRBD2. V gave up 0 bases and J gave up 8 bases; unmatched junction bases: 15. The V gene's germline CDR1 is SGHDT and CDR2 YYEEEE. The CDR3 has 18 amino acids. The CDR3 nucleotides are TGTGCCAGCAGCTTGGCCAAGAGGTGCAGCGGGAGGTCGGACATTCAGTACTTC. Amino acids: CASSLAKRCSGRSDIQYF.

In the case of this clone: Lacking the conserved final phenylalanine or tryptophan, this CDR3 likely reflects a read error. The V call is TRBV9, the J call TRBJ2-4; D gene unclear. Deletions cut 0 bases from V and 0 bases from J, with 10 bases between. Looked up from germline, CDR1 is SGDLS and CDR2 is YYNGEE. CDR3 size: 16 residues. The CDR3 here is CASSVGWKVAKNIQYL. CDR3 nucleotides: TGTGCCAGCAGCGTAGGGTGGAAAGTAGCCAAAAACATTCAGTACCTC.

The chain combines TRBV15 with TRBJ2-5; 7 positions agree with TRBD2. The length of the CDR3 is 17 residues. Germline CDR1 reads LNHNV; CDR2 reads YYDKDF (reference sequence). V was clipped by 0 bases and J by 4 bases; unmatched bases: 11. The CDR3 protein is CATSRDGGGRSRETQYF. The CDR3 DNA reads as TGTGCCACCAGCAGAGACGGTGGCGGGAGAAGCAGAGAGACCCAGTACTTC.

This sequence joins TRBV2 and TRBJ1-5; D ambiguous. The CDR3 runs to 13 residues. V was trimmed by 6 bases and J by 1 base, leaving 7 bases between them. Germline CDR1 reads SNHLY; CDR2 reads FYNNEI. The DNA for the CDR3 is TGTGCCAGCAGAGAGGAGAGCAATCAGCCCCAGCATTTT. This encodes CASREESNQPQHF.

This clone was detected only once. The rearrangement uses TRBV9 and TRBJ2-7; 8 nucleotides line up with TRBD1. The germline gives CDR1 SGDLS, CDR2 YYNGEE. CDR3 size: 14 residues. V was pared by 4 bases and J by 3 bases, with 6 bases of the junction left unmatched. CDR3 sequence reads: CASSPRDRYYEQYF. The CDR3 coding sequence is TGTGCCAGCAGCCCACGGGACAGGTACTACGAGCAGTACTTC. Drawing the rest from reference TRBV9 and TRBJ2-7, the complete variable domain is DSGVTQTPKHLITATGQRVTLRCSPRSGDLSVYWYQQSLDQGLQFLIQYYNGEERAKGNILERFSAQQFPDLHSELNLSSLELGDSALYFCASSPRDRYYEQYFGPGTRLTVT.